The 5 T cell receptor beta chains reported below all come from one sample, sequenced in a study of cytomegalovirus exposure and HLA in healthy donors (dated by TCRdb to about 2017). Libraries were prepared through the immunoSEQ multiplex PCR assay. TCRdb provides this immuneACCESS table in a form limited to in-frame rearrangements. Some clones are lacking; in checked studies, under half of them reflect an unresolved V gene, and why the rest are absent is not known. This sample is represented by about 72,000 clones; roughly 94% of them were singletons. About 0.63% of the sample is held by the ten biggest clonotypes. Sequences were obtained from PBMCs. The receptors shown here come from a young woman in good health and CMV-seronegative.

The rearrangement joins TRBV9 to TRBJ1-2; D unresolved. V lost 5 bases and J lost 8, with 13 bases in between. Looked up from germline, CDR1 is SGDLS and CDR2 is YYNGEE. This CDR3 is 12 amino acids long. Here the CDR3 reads CASRQTMEGYTF. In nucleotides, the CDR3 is TGTGCCAGCAGGCAGACGATGGAGGGCTACACCTTC.

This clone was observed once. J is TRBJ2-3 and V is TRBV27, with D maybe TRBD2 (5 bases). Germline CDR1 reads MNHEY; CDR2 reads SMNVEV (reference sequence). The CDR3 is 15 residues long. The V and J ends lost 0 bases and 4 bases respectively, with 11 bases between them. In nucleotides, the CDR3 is TGTGCCAGCAGTTTATCGACGGGGTCAGCAGATACGCAGTATTTT. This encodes CASSLSTGSADTQYF.

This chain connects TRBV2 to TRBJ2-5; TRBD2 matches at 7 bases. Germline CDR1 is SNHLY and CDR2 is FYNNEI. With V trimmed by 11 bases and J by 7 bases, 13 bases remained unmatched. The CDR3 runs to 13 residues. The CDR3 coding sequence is TGTGCCCCAAAGGGGAGCGGGAAGGGGACCCAGTACTTC. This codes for CAPKGSGKGTQYF.

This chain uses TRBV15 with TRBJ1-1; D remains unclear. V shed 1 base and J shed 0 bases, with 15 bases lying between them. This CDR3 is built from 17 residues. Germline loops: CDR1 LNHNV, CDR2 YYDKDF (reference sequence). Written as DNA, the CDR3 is TGTGCCACCAGCAGAGGAGGCACCCGAAGGCTGAACACTGAAGCTTTCTTT. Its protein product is CATSRGGTRRLNTEAFF.

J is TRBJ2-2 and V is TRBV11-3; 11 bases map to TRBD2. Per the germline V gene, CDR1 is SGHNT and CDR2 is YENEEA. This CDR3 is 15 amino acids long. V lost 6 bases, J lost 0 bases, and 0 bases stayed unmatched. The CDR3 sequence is CASSSGGANTGELFF. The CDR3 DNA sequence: TGTGCCAGCAGTAGCGGGGGGGCGAACACCGGGGAGCTGTTTTTT. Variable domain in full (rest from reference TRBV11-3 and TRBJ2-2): EAGVVQSPRYKIIEKKQPVAFWCNPISGHNTLYWYLQNLGQGPELLIRYENEEAVDDSQLPKDRFSAERLKGVDSTLKIQPAELGDSAVYLCASSSGGANTGELFFGEGSRLTVL.